Below are 29 T cell receptor beta chains sequenced from a single sample in a study of Ad26.COV2.S vaccination and SARS-CoV-2 variants. The method was immunoSEQ multiplex PCR; TCRdb's version includes in-frame clones alone and lacks a portion of them. The sample holds hundreds of thousands of clones, around 82% seen once. Sample treatment: roughly 20 received Ad26.COV2.S at low or high dose, single or two shots; 5 received placebo; per-sample allocation not given. Samples were taken on day 63 after the first vaccine or placebo injection. The sequenced sample was peripheral blood, obtained in a trial of Ad26.COV2.S vaccine versus placebo. Receptor source: a person between 18 and 59 years old who received the Ad26.COV2.S COVID-19 vaccine or a placebo.

The V gene is TRBV7-3, the J gene TRBJ2-3; the D is unclear. The CDR3 sequence is 13 residues long. CDR1 is SGHTA, CDR2 FQGTGA, per germline. The germline V and J ends were trimmed by 5 bases and 2 bases, with 8 bases remaining between them. This CDR3 reads CASSPPATDTQYF. DNA for the CDR3: TGTGCCAGCAGCCCACCCGCCACAGATACGCAGTATTTT.

The V and J genes are TRBV11-3 and TRBJ1-2; D might be TRBD1 (5 bases). The V and J ends lost 5 bases and 6 bases respectively, with 10 bases between them. The CDR3 has 12 residues. Germline loops: CDR1 SGHNT, CDR2 YENEEA. The CDR3 reads CASSPGLDGYTF. The DNA for the CDR3 is TGTGCCAGCAGCCCAGGGCTAGATGGCTACACCTTC.

The CDR3 sequence is CAWSVTGYEQYF. DNA for the CDR3: TGTGCCTGGAGTGTTACAGGCTACGAGCAGTACTTC. The chain employs TRBV30 and TRBJ2-7; D is possibly TRBD1 (5 bases). The CDR3 is made up of 12 amino acids. CDR1 and CDR2 from the germline V gene are GTSNPN and SVGIG (reference sequence). Trimming shortened V by 0 bases and J by 3 bases, and 6 bases separated the two germline ends.

J is TRBJ1-2 and V is TRBV19; D gene uncertain. CDR3 size: 15 residues. V shed 2 bases and J shed 8 bases, with 18 bases lying between them. From germline, CDR1 is LNHDA and CDR2 SQIVND (reference sequence). The CDR3 protein is CASSIMSWGGNGYTF. The CDR3 DNA follows: TGTGCCAGTAGTATAATGTCTTGGGGAGGGAACGGCTACACCTTC.

Note on this clone: An end of the junction differs from the germline gene, which may be a read error. The J gene is TRBJ1-2, the V gene TRBV7-3, with D unresolved. Germline V CDR1 and CDR2: SGHTA, FQGTGA. CDR3 size: 12 residues. CDR3 loop: CASSTQPGAGAF. CDR3 bases: TGTGCCAGCAGCACCCAGCCTGGCGCCGGCGCCTTC.

This clone appeared a few times. The same CDR3 arises from other DNA sequences in this sample as well. The rearrangement joins TRBV12-3 or TRBV12-4 to TRBJ2-2, with D unresolved. V was shortened by 2 bases and J by 2 bases, with 3 bases between the two germline ends. The CDR3 sequence is 13 residues long. Here the CDR3 reads CASSLLNTGELFF. Here the CDR3 DNA reads TGTGCCAGCAGTTTACTTAACACCGGGGAGCTGTTTTTT.

CDR3 DNA: TGCGCCAGCAGCCAAGACCGGGGGGGATGGGATAACAATGAGCAGTTCTTC. This translates into CASSQDRGGWDNNEQFF. This chain links TRBV4-1 with TRBJ2-1; 8 nucleotides agree with TRBD2. The CDR3 has 17 amino acids. Looked up from germline, CDR1 is MGHRA and CDR2 is YSYEKL. Trimming took 0 bases from V and 5 from J; bases not matched to a gene: 9.

The chain employs TRBV10-3 and TRBJ2-2; D possibly corresponds to TRBD2 (7 bases). The CDR3 spans 17 residues. V was shortened by 2 bases and J by 5 bases, with 18 bases between the two germline ends. Germline V gene lookup returns CDR1 ENHRY and CDR2 SYGVKD. CDR3 nucleotides: TGTGCCATCAGTGAGAGCCCCTGGGGGGGCGAAACCGGGGAGCTGTTTTTT. Its translation is CAISESPWGGETGELFF.

The chain combines TRBV6-6 with TRBJ1-4, with D unclear. CDR1 is MNHNY and CDR2 is SVGAGI in the germline V gene (reference sequence). V was shortened by 5 bases and J by 7 bases, with 11 bases between the two germline ends. There are 13 residues in the CDR3. This chain's CDR3 is CASSPYSGEKLFF. CDR3 DNA sequence: TGTGCCAGCAGTCCCTATTCAGGTGAAAAACTGTTTTTT.

The rearrangement joins TRBV10-3 to TRBJ1-2; 10 bases map to TRBD1. V dropped 5 bases and J dropped 8; count of bases not matched to a gene: 5. There are 13 residues in the CDR3. Germline lookup yields CDR1 ENHRY and CDR2 SYGVKD. The CDR3, as DNA: TGTGCCATCAGTCTAGGGACAGGGGAAGGCTACACCTTC. It codes for CAISLGTGEGYTF.

The gene calls are TRBV5-5 and TRBJ2-7, with TRBD1 identical over 9 bases. Germline-derived CDR1 and CDR2 are SGHKS and YYEKEE (reference sequence). This CDR3 is 14 amino acids long. V shed 4 bases and J 5 bases; nucleotides not matched to a gene: 7. CDR3 loop: CASSPGTGHNEQYF. The CDR3 nucleotides are TGTGCCAGCAGCCCCGGGACAGGGCATAACGAGCAGTACTTC.

V is TRBV5-1 and J is TRBJ2-5; D not certain. The better agreement between TRBJ2-7 and the DNA end casts doubt on the J call. Per the germline V gene, CDR1 is SGHRS and CDR2 is YFSETQ. The CDR3 runs 12 residues. The CDR3 bases are TGCGCCAGCAGCCTTCCCAGCTACGAGCAGTACTTC. This gives the protein CASSLPSYEQYF.

The CDR3 nucleotides read TGCGCCAGCAGCCAACGTTATCCGGCGGAGTCTAATGAAAAACTGTTTTTT. It specifies CASSQRYPAESNEKLFF. The chain recombines TRBV4-1 with TRBJ1-4; D gene ambiguous. Germline V gene data show CDR1 as MGHRA and CDR2 as YSYEKL. The CDR3 covers 17 residues. Trimming shortened V by 2 bases and J by 3 bases, and 16 bases separated the two germline ends.

This sequence joins TRBV5-1 and TRBJ1-2; D call uncertain. Germline CDR1 reads SGHRS; CDR2 reads YFSETQ. This CDR3 region has 14 residues. V shed 1 base and J shed 4 bases, with 11 bases lying between them. The CDR3 loop is CASSLSGDAYGYTF. The DNA for the CDR3 is TGCGCCAGCAGCTTGTCTGGGGATGCCTATGGCTACACCTTC.

The V and J genes are TRBV3-1 (or the pseudogene TRBV3-2) and TRBJ2-1; D possibly corresponds to TRBD2 (7 bases). CDR3 size: 13 residues. Per the germline V gene, CDR1 is LGHDT and CDR2 is YNNKEL (reference sequence). V shed 4 bases and J shed 9 bases, with 13 bases lying between them. The CDR3 DNA sequence: TGTGCCAGCAGCCTCAGGGGAGGGAGTGAGCAGTTCTTC. Amino acid sequence: CASSLRGGSEQFF.

In nucleotides, the CDR3 is TGTGCCAGCAGTATCGGACAGGGTGCAGATACGCAGTATTTT. Translated, it gives CASSIGQGADTQYF. V is TRBV6-2 or TRBV6-3 and J is TRBJ2-3; TRBD1 matches at 8 bases. The CDR3 loop spans 14 amino acids. Germline CDR1 and CDR2: MNHEY and SVGEGT. V lost 5 bases and J lost 4; bases outside the gene matches: 5.

This chain connects TRBV3-1 (or the pseudogene TRBV3-2) to TRBJ2-5; perhaps TRBD1 as D (6 bases). CDR1 is LGHDT and CDR2 is YNNKEL in the germline V gene (reference sequence). This CDR3 spans 13 amino acids. V dropped 4 bases and J dropped 5 bases, with 11 bases sitting between them. The CDR3 region is CASSPGDGETQYF. DNA of the CDR3: TGTGCCAGCAGCCCAGGGGACGGGGAGACCCAGTACTTC.

This sequence joins TRBV19 and TRBJ1-4; D gene uncertain. V was clipped by 4 bases and J by 7 bases, with 7 bases between them. The CDR3 runs to 12 residues. The germline gives CDR1 LNHDA, CDR2 SQIVND (reference sequence). CDR3 loop: CASSNSGEKLFF. In DNA form, the CDR3 reads TGTGCCAGTAGTAACAGTGGTGAAAAACTGTTTTTT.

The V and J genes are TRBV11-1 and TRBJ2-3, with D unclear. The V end lost 8 bases, the J end lost 0 bases, and 6 bases lay between the germline ends. From germline, CDR1 is SGHAT and CDR2 FQDESV (reference sequence). The CDR3 spans 12 residues. CDR3 sequence reads: CASGPSTDTQYF. CDR3 DNA sequence: TGTGCCAGCGGGCCTAGCACAGATACGCAGTATTTT.

The chain carries TRBV4-1 and TRBJ2-7, with D uncertain. V was cut by 1 base and J by 1 base, with 11 bases left in between. CDR3 length equals 15 residues. Germline assignment: CDR1 MGHRA and CDR2 YSYEKL. In nucleotides, the CDR3 is TGCGCCAGCAGCCAAGCTTTCGGGCAATCCTACGAGCAGTACTTC. Encoded protein: CASSQAFGQSYEQYF.

V gene TRBV4-1 combines with J gene TRBJ2-7, with TRBD1 matching 8 bases. CDR1 and CDR2 (germline): MGHRA, YSYEKL. Trimming removed 4 bases from V and 5 bases from J; junction bases left unmatched: 4. The CDR3 contains 13 residues. The CDR3 reads CASSRTGLNEQYF. DNA of the CDR3: TGCGCCAGCAGCCGGACAGGGCTCAACGAGCAGTACTTC.

J is TRBJ1-2 and V is TRBV29-1, with D possibly TRBD1 on 5 matching bases. Germline CDR1 SQVTM, CDR2 ANQGSEA. The CDR3 runs 17 residues. V shed 7 bases and J shed 5 bases, with 29 bases lying between them. The CDR3 bases are TGCAGCGCCACCCGGGGCCAGGCTCTTACTTCCTCATATGGCTACACCTTC. Translation: CSATRGQALTSSYGYTF.

V usage is TRBV12-3 or TRBV12-4 and J usage is TRBJ2-3; no clear D. V was cut by 2 bases and J by 8 bases, with 5 bases left in between. The length of the CDR3 is 11 residues. The CDR3 reads CASSLKATQYF. The CDR3 DNA follows: TGTGCCAGCAGTTTAAAAGCTACGCAGTATTTT.

A few counts support this clone. The chain links TRBV7-9 to TRBJ1-2; possible D gene TRBD1, 5 bases. This CDR3 spans 13 amino acids. Looked up from germline, CDR1 is SEHNR and CDR2 is FQNEAQ (reference sequence). V gave up 4 bases and J gave up 8 bases, with 14 bases separating them. DNA of the CDR3: TGTGCCAGCAGCTCCCGGGGCCCGGAGGGCTACACCTTC. Protein product: CASSSRGPEGYTF. The whole variable domain, filled in from reference TRBV7-9 and TRBJ1-2, reads DTGVSQNPRHKITKRGQNVTFRCDPISEHNRLYWYRQTLGQGPEFLTYFQNEAQLEKSRLLSDRFSAERPKGSFSTLEIQRTEQGDSAMYLCASSSRGPEGYTFGSGTRLTVV.

The CDR3 DNA is TGTGCCAGCAGTGAAGTGCAGGGCACTGAAGCTTTCTTT. Translating gives CASSEVQGTEAFF. V gene TRBV2 combines with J gene TRBJ1-1; a possible D gene is TRBD1 (5 bases). The CDR3 runs 13 residues. Germline-derived CDR1 and CDR2 are SNHLY and FYNNEI. Trimming stripped 1 base from V and 4 bases from J, with 7 bases between.

The rearrangement links TRBV7-9 to TRBJ2-5; D not resolved. V dropped 5 bases and J dropped 1 base, with 14 bases sitting between them. The CDR3 covers 15 residues. CDR1 is SEHNR, CDR2 FQNEAQ, per germline (reference sequence). The CDR3 loop is CASSPGILSQETQYF. CDR3 nucleotides: TGTGCCAGCAGCCCCGGTATTTTGTCCCAAGAGACCCAGTACTTC. The entire variable domain, with the rest obtained from reference TRBV7-9 and TRBJ2-5, is as follows: DTGVSQNPRHKITKRGQNVTFRCDPISEHNRLYWYRQTLGQGPEFLTYFQNEAQLEKSRLLSDRFSAERPKGSFSTLEIQRTEQGDSAMYLCASSPGILSQETQYFGPGTRLLVL.

V is TRBV13 and J is TRBJ1-5; no definite D call. The V gene lost 4 bases and the J gene lost 7 bases, with 17 bases spanning the gap. CDR1 PRHDT and CDR2 FYEKMQ come from the germline V gene (reference sequence). The CDR3 contains 15 residues. The CDR3 region has the DNA TGTGCCAGCAGCTCAGGTCGGGGTGTTCGGCAGCCCCAGCATTTT. Translating gives CASSSGRGVRQPQHF. The entire variable domain, with the rest obtained from reference TRBV13 and TRBJ1-5, is as follows: AAGVIQSPRHLIKEKRETATLKCYPIPRHDTVYWYQQGPGQDPQFLISFYEKMQSDKGSIPDRFSAQQFSDYHSELNMSSLELGDSALYFCASSSGRGVRQPQHFGDGTRLSIL.

The rearrangement links TRBV30 to TRBJ2-1; TRBD2 might be the D (5 bases). Between the trimmed V and J ends, which lost 1 base and 13 bases, there was a span of 11 bases. The CDR3 has 11 residues. CDR1 GTSNPN and CDR2 SVGIG come from the germline V gene (reference sequence). The CDR3: CAWSGREGQFF. The CDR3 DNA reads as TGTGCCTGGAGTGGCCGCGAGGGACAGTTCTTC.

The rearrangement links TRBV11-2 to TRBJ2-2; TRBD1 matches at 9 bases. The CDR3 has 16 residues. V lost 1 base to trimming and J lost 4 bases; unmatched junction nucleotides: 4. Germline values: CDR1 SGHAT, CDR2 FQNNGV. For the CDR3, the DNA is TGTGCCAGCAGCTTAGGCCGGGACAGGGTCACCGGGGAGCTGTTTTTT. Translation: CASSLGRDRVTGELFF.